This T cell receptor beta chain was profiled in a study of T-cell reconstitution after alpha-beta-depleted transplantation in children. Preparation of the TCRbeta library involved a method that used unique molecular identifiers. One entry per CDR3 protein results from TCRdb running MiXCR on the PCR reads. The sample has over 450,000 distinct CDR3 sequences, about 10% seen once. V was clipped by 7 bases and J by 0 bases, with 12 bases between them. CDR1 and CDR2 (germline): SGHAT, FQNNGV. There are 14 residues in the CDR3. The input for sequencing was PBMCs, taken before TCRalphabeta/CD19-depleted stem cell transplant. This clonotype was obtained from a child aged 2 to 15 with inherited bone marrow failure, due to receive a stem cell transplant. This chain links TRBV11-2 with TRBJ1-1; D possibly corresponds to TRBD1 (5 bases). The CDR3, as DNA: TGTGCCAGCATCCCAGGACAACTGAACACTGAAGCTTTCTTT. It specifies CASIPGQLNTEAFF.